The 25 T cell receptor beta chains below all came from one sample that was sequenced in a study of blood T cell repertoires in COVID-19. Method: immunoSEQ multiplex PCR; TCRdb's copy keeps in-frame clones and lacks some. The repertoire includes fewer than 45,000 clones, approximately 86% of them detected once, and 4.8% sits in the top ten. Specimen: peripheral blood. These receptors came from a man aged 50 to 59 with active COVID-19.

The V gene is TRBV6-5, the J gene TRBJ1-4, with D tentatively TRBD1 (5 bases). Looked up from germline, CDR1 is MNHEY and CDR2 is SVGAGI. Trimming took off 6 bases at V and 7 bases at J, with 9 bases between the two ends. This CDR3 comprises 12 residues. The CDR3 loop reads CASRSRAEKLFF. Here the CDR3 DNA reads TGTGCCAGCAGGAGCAGGGCTGAAAAACTGTTTTTT.

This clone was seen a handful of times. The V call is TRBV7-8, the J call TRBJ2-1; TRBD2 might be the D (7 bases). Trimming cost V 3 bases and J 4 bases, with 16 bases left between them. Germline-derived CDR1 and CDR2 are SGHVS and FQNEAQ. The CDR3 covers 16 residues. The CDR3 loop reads CASSFTSGGHYNEQFF. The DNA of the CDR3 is TGTGCCAGCAGCTTCACTTCGGGGGGCCATTACAATGAGCAGTTCTTC.

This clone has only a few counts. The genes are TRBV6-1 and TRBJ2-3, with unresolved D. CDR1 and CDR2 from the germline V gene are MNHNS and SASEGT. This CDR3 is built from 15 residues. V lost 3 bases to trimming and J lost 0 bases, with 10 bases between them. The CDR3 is CASSDLFISTDTQYF. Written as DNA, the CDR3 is TGTGCCAGCAGTGACCTTTTTATTAGCACAGATACGCAGTATTTT.

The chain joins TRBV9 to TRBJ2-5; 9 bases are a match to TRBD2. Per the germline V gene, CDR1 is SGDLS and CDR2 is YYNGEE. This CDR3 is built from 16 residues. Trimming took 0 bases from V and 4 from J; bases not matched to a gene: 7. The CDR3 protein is CASSVGVAGAGETQYF. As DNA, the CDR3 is TGTGCCAGCAGCGTAGGAGTAGCGGGGGCGGGAGAGACCCAGTACTTC.

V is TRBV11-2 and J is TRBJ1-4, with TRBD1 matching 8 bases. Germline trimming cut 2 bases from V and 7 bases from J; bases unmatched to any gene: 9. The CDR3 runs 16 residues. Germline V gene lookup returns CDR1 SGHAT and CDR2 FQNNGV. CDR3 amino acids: CASSLSIRGLGEKLFF. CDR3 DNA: TGTGCCAGCAGCTTATCGATCAGGGGGCTCGGTGAAAAACTGTTTTTT.

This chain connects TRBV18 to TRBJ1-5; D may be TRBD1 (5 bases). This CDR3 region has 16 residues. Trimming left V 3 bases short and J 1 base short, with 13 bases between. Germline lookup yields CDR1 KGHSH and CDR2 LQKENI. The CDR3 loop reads CASSPQGRRSNQPQHF. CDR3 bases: TGTGCCAGCTCACCTCAGGGTCGGAGAAGCAATCAGCCCCAGCATTTT.

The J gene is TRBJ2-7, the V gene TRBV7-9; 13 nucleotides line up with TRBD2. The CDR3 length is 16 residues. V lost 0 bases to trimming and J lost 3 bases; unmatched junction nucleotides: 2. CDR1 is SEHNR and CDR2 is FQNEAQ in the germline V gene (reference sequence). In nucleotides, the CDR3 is TGTGCCAGCAGCTTAGCGACTAGCGGGGGGTTCTACGAGCAGTACTTC. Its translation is CASSLATSGGFYEQYF.

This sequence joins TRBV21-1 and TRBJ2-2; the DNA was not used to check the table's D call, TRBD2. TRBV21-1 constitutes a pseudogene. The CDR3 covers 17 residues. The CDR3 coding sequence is TGTGCCAGCAGACCTGAGCGGGGGGGCCGTTTGTCTGGGGAGCTGTTTTTT. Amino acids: CASRPERGGRLSGELFF.

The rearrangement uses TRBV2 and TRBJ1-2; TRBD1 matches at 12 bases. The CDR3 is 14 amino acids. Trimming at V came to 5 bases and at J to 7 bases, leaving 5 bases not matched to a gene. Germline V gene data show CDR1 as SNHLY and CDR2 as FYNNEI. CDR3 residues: CASSLGQGAFGYTF. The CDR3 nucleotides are TGTGCCAGCAGTCTGGGACAGGGGGCTTTTGGCTACACCTTC.

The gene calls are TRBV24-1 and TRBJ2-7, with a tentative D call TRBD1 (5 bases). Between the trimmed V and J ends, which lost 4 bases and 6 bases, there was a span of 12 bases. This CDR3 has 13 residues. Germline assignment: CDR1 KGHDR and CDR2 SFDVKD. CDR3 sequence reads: CATSDPQGTEQYF. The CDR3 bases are TGTGCCACCAGTGACCCCCAGGGTACCGAGCAGTACTTC.

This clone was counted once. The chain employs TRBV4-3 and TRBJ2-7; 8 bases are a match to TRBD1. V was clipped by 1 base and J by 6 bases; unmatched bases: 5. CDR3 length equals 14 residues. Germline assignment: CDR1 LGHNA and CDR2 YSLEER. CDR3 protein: CASSQGRGHREQYF. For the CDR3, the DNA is TGCGCCAGCAGCCAAGGCAGGGGGCATCGCGAGCAGTACTTC.

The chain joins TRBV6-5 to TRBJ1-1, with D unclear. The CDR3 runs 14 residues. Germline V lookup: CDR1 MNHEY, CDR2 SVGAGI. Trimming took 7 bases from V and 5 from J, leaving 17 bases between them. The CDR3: CASKNRAPVTEAFF. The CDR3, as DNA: TGTGCCAGCAAAAATCGTGCCCCGGTGACTGAAGCTTTCTTT.

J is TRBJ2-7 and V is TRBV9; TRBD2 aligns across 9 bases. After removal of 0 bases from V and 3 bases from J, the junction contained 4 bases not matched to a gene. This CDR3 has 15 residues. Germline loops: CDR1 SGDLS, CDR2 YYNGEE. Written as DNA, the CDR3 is TGTGCCAGCAGCGTAGCGAGCGGGGGGTACTACGAGCAGTACTTC. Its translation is CASSVASGGYYEQYF.

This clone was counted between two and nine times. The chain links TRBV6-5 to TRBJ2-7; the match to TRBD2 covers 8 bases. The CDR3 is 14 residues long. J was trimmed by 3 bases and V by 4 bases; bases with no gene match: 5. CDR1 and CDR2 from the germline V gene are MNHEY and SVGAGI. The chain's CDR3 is CASSSPGTSYEQYF. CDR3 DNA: TGTGCCAGCAGTTCGCCCGGGACTAGCTACGAGCAGTACTTC.

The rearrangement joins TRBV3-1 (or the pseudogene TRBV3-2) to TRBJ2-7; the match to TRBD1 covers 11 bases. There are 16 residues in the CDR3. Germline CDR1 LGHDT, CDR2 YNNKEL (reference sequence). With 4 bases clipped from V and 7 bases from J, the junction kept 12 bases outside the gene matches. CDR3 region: CASSLRSGTGGREQYF. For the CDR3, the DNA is TGTGCCAGCAGCCTCAGATCTGGGACAGGGGGTAGAGAGCAGTACTTC.

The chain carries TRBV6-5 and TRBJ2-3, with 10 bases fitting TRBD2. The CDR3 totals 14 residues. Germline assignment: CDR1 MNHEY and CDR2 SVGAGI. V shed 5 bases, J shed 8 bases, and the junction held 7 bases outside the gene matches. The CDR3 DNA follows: TGTGCCAGCAGTAAAAGCGGGGGGGCGGGTACGCAGTATTTT. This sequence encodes CASSKSGGAGTQYF.

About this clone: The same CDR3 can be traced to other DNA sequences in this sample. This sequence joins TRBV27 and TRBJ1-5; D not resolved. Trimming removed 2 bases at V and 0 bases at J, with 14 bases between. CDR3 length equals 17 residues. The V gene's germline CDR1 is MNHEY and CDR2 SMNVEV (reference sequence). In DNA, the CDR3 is TGTGCCAGCAGTTTAATCGGCGGGGATAATAGCAATCAGCCCCAGCATTTT. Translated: CASSLIGGDNSNQPQHF.

The CDR3 bases are TGTGCCAGCAGGAGCTTTGGGGGGGGCAATCAGCCCCAGCATTTT. This translates into CASRSFGGGNQPQHF. The chain combines TRBV27 with TRBJ1-5; the D gene is possibly TRBD1 (5 bases). There are 15 residues in the CDR3. Germline CDR1 MNHEY, CDR2 SMNVEV (reference sequence). V lost 6 bases to trimming and J lost 2 bases, with 14 bases between them.

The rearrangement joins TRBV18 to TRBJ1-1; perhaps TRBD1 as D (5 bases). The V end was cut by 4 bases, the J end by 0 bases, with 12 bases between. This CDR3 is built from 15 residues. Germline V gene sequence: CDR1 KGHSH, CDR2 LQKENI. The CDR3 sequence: CASSQDSEMNTEAFF. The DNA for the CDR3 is TGTGCCAGCTCACAAGACAGCGAAATGAACACTGAAGCTTTCTTT.

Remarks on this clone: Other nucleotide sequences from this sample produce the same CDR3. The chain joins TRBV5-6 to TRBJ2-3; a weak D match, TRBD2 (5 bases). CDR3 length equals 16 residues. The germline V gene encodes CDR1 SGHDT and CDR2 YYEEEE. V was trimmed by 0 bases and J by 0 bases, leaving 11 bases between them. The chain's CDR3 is CASSLGTGLSTDTQYF. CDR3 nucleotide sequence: TGTGCCAGCAGCTTGGGGACTGGCCTTAGCACAGATACGCAGTATTTT.

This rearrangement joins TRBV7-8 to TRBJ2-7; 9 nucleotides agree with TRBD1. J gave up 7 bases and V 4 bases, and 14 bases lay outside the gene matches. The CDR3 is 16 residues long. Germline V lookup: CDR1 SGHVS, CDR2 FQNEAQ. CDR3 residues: CASSSLPGQGSREQYF. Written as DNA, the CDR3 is TGTGCCAGCAGCTCACTCCCGGGACAGGGCTCGAGGGAGCAGTACTTC. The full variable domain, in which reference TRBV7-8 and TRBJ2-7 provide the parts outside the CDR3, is GAGVSQSPRYKVAKRGQDVALRCDPISGHVSLFWYQQALGQGPEFLTYFQNEAQLDKSGLPSDRFFAERPEGSVSTLKIQRTQQEDSAVYLCASSSLPGQGSREQYFGPGTRLTVT.

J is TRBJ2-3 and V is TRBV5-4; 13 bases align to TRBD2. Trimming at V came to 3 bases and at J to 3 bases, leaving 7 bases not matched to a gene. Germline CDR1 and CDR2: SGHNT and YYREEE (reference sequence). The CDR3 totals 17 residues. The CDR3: CASSYLLAGGLTDTQYF. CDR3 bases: TGTGCCAGCAGCTACCTACTAGCGGGGGGGCTGACAGATACGCAGTATTTT.

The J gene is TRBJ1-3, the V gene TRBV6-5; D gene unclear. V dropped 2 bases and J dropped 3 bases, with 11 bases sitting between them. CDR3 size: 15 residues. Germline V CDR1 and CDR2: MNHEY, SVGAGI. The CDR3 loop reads CASSYGQAFGNTIYF. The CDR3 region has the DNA TGTGCCAGCAGTTACGGCCAGGCCTTTGGAAACACCATATATTTT.

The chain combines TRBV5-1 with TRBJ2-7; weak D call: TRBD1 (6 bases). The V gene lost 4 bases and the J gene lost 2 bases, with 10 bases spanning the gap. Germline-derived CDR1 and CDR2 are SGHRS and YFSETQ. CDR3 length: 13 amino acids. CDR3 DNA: TGCGCCAGCAGCAAGGACAGCCCCTACGAGCAGTACTTC. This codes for CASSKDSPYEQYF.

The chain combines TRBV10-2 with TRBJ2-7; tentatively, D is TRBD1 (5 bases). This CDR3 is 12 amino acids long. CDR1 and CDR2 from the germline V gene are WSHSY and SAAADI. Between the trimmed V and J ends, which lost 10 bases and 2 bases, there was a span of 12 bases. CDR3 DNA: TGCGCCACACAGGACCTAACCTACGAGCAGTACTTC. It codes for CATQDLTYEQYF.